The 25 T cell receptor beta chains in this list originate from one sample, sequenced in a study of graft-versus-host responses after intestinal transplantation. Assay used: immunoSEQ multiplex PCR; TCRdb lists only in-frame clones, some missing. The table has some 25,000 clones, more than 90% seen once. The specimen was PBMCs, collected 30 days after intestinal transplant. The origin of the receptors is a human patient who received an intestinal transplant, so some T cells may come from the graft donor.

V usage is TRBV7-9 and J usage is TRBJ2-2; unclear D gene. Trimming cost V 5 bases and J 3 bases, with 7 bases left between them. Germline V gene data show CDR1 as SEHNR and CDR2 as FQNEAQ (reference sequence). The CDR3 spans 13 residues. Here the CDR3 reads CASSPWDTGELFF. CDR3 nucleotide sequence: TGTGCCAGCAGCCCATGGGACACCGGGGAGCTGTTTTTT.

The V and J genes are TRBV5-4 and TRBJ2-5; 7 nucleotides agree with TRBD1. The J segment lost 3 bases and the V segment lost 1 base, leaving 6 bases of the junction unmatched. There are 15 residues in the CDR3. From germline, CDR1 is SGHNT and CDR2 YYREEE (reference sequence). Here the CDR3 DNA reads TGTGCCAGCAGCTTGACCGACAGGGCGAAAGAGACCCAGTACTTC. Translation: CASSLTDRAKETQYF. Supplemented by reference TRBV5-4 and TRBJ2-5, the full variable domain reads ETGVTQSPTHLIKTRGQQVTLRCSSQSGHNTVSWYQQALGQGPQFIFQYYREEENGRGNFPPRFSGLQFPNYSSELNVNALELDDSALYLCASSLTDRAKETQYFGPGTRLLVL.

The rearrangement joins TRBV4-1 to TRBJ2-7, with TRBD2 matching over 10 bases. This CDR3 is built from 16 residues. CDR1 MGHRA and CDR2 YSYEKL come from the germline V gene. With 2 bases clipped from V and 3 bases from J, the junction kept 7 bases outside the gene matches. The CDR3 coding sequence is TGCGCCAGCAGCCAATACGGACTAGCGGATAACTACGAGCAGTACTTC. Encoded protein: CASSQYGLADNYEQYF.

The CDR3 loop is CASSLRVGNDGELFF. CDR3 DNA: TGTGCCAGCAGCTTGAGAGTGGGAAATGACGGGGAGCTGTTTTTT. V is TRBV5-4 and J is TRBJ2-2; D is undetermined. CDR1 SGHNT and CDR2 YYREEE come from the germline V gene (reference sequence). V dropped 1 base and J dropped 7 bases, with 14 bases sitting between them. The CDR3 is made up of 15 amino acids.

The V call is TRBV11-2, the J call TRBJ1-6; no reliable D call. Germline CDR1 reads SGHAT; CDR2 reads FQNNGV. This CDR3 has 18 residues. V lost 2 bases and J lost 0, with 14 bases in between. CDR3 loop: CASSLYDLGSSYNSPLHF. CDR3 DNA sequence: TGTGCCAGCAGCTTATATGACTTAGGGAGCTCCTATAATTCACCCCTCCACTTT.

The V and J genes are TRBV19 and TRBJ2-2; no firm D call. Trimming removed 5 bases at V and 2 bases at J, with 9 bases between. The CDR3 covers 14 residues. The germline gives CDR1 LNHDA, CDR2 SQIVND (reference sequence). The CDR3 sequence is CASSPRANTGELFF. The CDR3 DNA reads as TGTGCCAGTAGTCCCCGGGCCAACACCGGGGAGCTGTTTTTT.

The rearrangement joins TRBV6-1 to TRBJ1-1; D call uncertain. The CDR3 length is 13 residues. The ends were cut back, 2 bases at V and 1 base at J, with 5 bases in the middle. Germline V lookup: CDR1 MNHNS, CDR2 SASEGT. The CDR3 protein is CASSENRNTEAFF. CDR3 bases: TGTGCCAGCAGTGAAAATAGGAACACTGAAGCTTTCTTT.

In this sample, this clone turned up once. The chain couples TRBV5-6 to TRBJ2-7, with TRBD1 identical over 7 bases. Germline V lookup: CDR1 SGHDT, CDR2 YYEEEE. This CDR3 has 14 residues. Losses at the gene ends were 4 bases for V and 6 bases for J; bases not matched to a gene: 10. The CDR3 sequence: CASSRDSPSGEQYF. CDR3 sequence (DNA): TGTGCCAGCAGCCGGGACAGCCCTTCGGGCGAGCAGTACTTC.

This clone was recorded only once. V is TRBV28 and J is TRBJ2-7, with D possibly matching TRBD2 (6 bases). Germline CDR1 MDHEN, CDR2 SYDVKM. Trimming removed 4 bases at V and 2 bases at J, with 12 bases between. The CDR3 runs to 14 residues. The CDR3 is CASSSSGQTYEQYF. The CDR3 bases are TGTGCCAGCAGTTCGAGCGGGCAGACCTACGAGCAGTACTTC.

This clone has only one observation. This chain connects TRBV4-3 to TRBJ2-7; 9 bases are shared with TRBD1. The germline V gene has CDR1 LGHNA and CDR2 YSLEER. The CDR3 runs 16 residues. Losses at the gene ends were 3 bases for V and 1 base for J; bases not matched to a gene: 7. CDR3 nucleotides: TGCGCCAGCAGCCAGGGATCCGGGACAGGGTCCTACGAGCAGTACTTC. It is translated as CASSQGSGTGSYEQYF.

In DNA form, the CDR3 reads TGTGCCAGTAGTATAGGCCAATCGAACACTGAAGCTTTCTTT. This gives the protein CASSIGQSNTEAFF. V and J are TRBV19 and TRBJ1-1, with D unclear. The CDR3 sequence is 14 residues long. Per germline, CDR1 LNHDA and CDR2 SQIVND (reference sequence). With 1 base removed from V and 1 base from J, the gap between germline ends came to 7 bases.

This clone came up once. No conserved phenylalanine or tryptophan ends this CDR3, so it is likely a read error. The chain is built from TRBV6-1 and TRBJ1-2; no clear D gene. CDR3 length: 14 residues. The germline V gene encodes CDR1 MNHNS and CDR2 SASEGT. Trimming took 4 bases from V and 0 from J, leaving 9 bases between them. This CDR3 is CASSVGITNYGYTL. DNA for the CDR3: TGTGCCAGCAGTGTCGGAATCACTAACTATGGCTACACCCTC.

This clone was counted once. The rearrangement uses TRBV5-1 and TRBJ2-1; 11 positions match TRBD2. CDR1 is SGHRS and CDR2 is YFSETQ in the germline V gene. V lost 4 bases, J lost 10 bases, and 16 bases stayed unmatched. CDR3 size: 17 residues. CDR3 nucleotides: TGCGCCAGCAGCCGAGTTTTTGAACTAGCGGGAGAGGGAGAGCAGTTCTTC. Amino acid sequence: CASSRVFELAGEGEQFF.

The CDR3 sequence is CARNGGRGLSYEQYF. The CDR3 DNA follows: TGTGCCAGGAACGGGGGCAGGGGCCTTTCCTACGAGCAGTACTTC. This chain joins TRBV5-4 and TRBJ2-7; D tentatively fits TRBD1 or TRBD2 (6 bases each). V lost 8 bases and J lost 1, with 19 bases in between. The CDR3 loop spans 15 amino acids. Germline CDR1 and CDR2: SGHNT and YYREEE (reference sequence). Filled out from reference TRBV5-4 and TRBJ2-7, the complete variable domain reads ETGVTQSPTHLIKTRGQQVTLRCSSQSGHNTVSWYQQALGQGPQFIFQYYREEENGRGNFPPRFSGLQFPNYSSELNVNALELDDSALYLCARNGGRGLSYEQYFGPGTRLTVT.

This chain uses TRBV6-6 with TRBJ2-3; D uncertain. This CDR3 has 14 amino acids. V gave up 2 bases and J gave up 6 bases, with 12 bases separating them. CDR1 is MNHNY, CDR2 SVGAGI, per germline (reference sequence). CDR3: CASSYPLRGDTQYF. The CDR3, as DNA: TGTGCCAGCAGTTACCCGTTACGTGGGGATACGCAGTATTTT.

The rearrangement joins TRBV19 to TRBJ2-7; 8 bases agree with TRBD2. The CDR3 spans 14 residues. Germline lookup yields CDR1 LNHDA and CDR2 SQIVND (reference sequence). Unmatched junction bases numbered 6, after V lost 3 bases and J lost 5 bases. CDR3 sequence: CASSIIGRDDEQYF. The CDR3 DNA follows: TGTGCCAGTAGTATCATCGGGAGGGACGACGAGCAGTACTTC.

The CDR3 reads CASSDGLNQPQHF. CDR3 coding DNA: TGTGCCAGCAGCGACGGCCTCAATCAGCCCCAGCATTTT. The chain couples TRBV6-5 to TRBJ1-5, with D hard to call. This CDR3 comprises 13 residues. V lost 6 bases and J 3 bases, leaving 9 bases between the germline ends. Germline CDR1 and CDR2: MNHEY and SVGAGI.

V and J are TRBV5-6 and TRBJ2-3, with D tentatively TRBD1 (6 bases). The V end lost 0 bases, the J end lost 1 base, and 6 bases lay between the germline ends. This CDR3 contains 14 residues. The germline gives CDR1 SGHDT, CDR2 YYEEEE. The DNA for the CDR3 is TGTGCCAGCAGCTTGGACAGGGGCACAGATACGCAGTATTTT. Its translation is CASSLDRGTDTQYF.

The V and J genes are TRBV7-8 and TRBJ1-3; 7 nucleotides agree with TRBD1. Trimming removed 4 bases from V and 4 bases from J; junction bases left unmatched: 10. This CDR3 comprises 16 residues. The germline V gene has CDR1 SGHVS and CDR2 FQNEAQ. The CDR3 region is CASSSRTGRGGNTIYF. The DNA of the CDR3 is TGTGCCAGCAGCTCTCGGACAGGTCGGGGGGGAAACACCATATATTTT.

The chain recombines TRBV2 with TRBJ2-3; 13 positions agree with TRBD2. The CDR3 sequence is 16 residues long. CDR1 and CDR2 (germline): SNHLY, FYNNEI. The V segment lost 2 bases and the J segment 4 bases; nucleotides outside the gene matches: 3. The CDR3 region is CASSEFTSGGADTQYF. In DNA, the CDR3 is TGTGCCAGCAGTGAATTTACTAGCGGGGGGGCAGATACGCAGTATTTT.

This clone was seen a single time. The CDR3 nucleotides read TGTGCCAGCAGCGTAGAAGCGGGGTGGAATGAGCAGTTCTTC. It encodes CASSVEAGWNEQFF. The chain joins TRBV9 to TRBJ2-1; the match to TRBD2 covers 7 bases. The CDR3 is 14 residues long. CDR1 is SGDLS, CDR2 YYNGEE, per germline. Germline trimming cut 0 bases from V and 7 bases from J; bases unmatched to any gene: 4.

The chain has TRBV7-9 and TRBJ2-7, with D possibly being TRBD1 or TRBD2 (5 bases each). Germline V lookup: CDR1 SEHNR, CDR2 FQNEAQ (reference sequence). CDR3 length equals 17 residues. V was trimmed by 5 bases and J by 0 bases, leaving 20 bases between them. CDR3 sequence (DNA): TGTGCCAGCAGCCCAACCCCGACAGTGGGGAGCTCCTACGAGCAGTACTTC. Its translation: CASSPTPTVGSSYEQYF.

CDR3: CASSLSYPGGVYEQYF. The CDR3 DNA reads as TGTGCCAGCAGCTTAAGCTATCCCGGAGGGGTCTACGAGCAGTACTTC. The V call is TRBV7-3, the J call TRBJ2-7; D is perhaps TRBD2 (6 bases). Germline CDR1 reads SGHTA; CDR2 reads FQGTGA. The CDR3 sequence is 16 residues long. Trimming cost V 1 base and J 3 bases, with 16 bases left between them.

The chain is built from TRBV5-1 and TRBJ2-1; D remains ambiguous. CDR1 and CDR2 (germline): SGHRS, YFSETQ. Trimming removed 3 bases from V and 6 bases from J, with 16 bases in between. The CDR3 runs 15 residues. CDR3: CASSSGFDPLNEQFF. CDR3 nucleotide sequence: TGCGCCAGCAGCTCTGGATTTGACCCCCTCAATGAGCAGTTCTTC.

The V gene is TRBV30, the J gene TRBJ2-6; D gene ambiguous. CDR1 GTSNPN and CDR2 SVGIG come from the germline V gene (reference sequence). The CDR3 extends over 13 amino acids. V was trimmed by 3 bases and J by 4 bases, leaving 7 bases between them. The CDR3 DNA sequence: TGTGCCTGGAGGGGTGGGGGGGCCAACGTCCTGACTTTC. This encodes CAWRGGGANVLTF.